These T cell receptor beta chains were read from a single sample in a study of cytomegalovirus exposure and HLA in healthy donors. Libraries were prepared by immunoSEQ multiplex PCR; TCRdb keeps only in-frame clonotypes and omits some of them. This table has roughly 200,000 clones, roughly four fifths appearing once. The sequencing input was PBMCs. The receptors stem from a man aged 45-65 years in good health and CMV-seronegative. The CDR3 runs from the conserved cysteine through the conserved F or W. Each record gives: clone size, J gene, D gene, CDR3 length, V gene, CDR3 DNA, CDR3 protein. D genes are given only for firm matches. For some rows the clone size is stated as once, few or many, or as a class when expanded; others skip it.

. TRBJ2-2 TRBD2 18 TRBV4-1 TGCGCCAGCAGCCCGGCGGTGGGTCTAGCGGGGAGAACCGGGGAGCTGTTTTTT CASSPAVGLAGRTGELFF
. TRBJ2-3 TRBD2 16 TRBV2 TGTGCCAGCAGTATTAGGGCTAGCGGGAACACAGATACGCAGTATTTT CASSIRASGNTDTQYF
once TRBJ1-6 TRBD1 15 TRBV11-3 TGTGCCAGCAGCTTAGGGGGGACAGGAGGTTCACCCCTCCACTTT CASSLGGTGGSPLHF
. TRBJ2-5 TRBD2 16 TRBV7-9 TGTGCCAGCAGCTTTCGGACTAGCGGGGTGGGGGAGACCCAGTACTTC CASSFRTSGVGETQYF
. TRBJ2-7 . 13 TRBV29-1 TGCAGCGTGGGGACGCAGGGGTCCTGGGAGCAGTACTTC CSVGTQGSWEQYF
. TRBJ1-2 TRBD1 15 TRBV5-5 TGTGCCAGCAGCTTGGCCCCAGGGGGGACAGCTGGCTACACCTTC CASSLAPGGTAGYTF
. TRBJ2-4 TRBD1 13 TRBV7-9 TGTGCCAGCAGCCGGACAGGGGAGGACATTCAGTACTTC CASSRTGEDIQYF
. TRBJ2-3 TRBD2 16 TRBV11-2 TGTGCCAGCAGTTCCAGGCCGGGACTAGCATCGGATACGCAGTATTTT CASSSRPGLASDTQYF
. TRBJ1-1 . 14 TRBV7-9 TGTTCCAGCAGCTTAGGCAGGGCCATCTCTGAAGCTTTCTTT CSSSLGRAISEAFF
. TRBJ1-3 TRBD1 13 TRBV7-2 TGTGCCAGCAGCGCGTCAGGGACAGGCGCCATATATTTT CASSASGTGAIYF
. TRBJ2-1 TRBD2 13 TRBV18 TGTGCCAGCGCGGGACTAGCGGACAATGAGCAGTTCTTC CASAGLADNEQFF
. TRBJ1-2 TRBD1 16 TRBV7-2 TGTGCCAGCAGTGCCGCCGGGACAGCCGTTAACTATGGCTACACCTTC CASSAAGTAVNYGYTF
. TRBJ2-3 . 16 TRBV5-1 TGCGCCAGCAGCTTGGTGATTGGCGGATACACAGATACGCAGTATTTT CASSLVIGGYTDTQYF
. TRBJ1-2 TRBD1 13 TRBV19 TGTGCCAGTAGGCCCCGACAGGGCTATGGCTACACCTTC CASRPRQGYGYTF
. TRBJ2-3 TRBD2 18 TRBV18 TGTGCCAGCTCACCACTACAGCAAGTGGGAGGGAAGGAAGATACGCAGTATTTT CASSPLQQVGGKEDTQYF
. TRBJ1-5 . 13 TRBV5-6 TGTGCCAGCAGCTTTCAGGGTATTCAGCCCCAGCATTTT CASSFQGIQPQHF
. TRBJ2-4 TRBD2 19 TRBV6-1 TGTGCCAGCAGTGAAGCGATAGCGGGAGGGTCCCTAGCCAAAAACATTCAGTACTTC CASSEAIAGGSLAKNIQYF
few TRBJ1-2 TRBD1 13 TRBV10-3 TGTGCCATCAGGATGGGACAGGGGGCTGGCTACACCTTC CAIRMGQGAGYTF
. TRBJ2-5 . 13 TRBV10-3 TGTGCCGTGGGGGGACTTGAGGGGGAGACCCAGTACTTC CAVGGLEGETQYF
. TRBJ1-5 . 15 TRBV9 TGTGCCAGCAGCGTAGACATCACCGGCAATCAGCCCCAGCATTTT CASSVDITGNQPQHF
. TRBJ2-7 TRBD2 15 TRBV7-2 TGTGCCAGCGGAGTAGCGGGAACCAAGACCTACGAGCAGTACTTC CASGVAGTKTYEQYF
once TRBJ1-2 . 12 TRBV15 TGTGCCACCAGCAGGGGAGACTATGGCTACACCTTC CATSRGDYGYTF
. TRBJ2-2 TRBD2 15 TRBV7-9 TGTGCGGGGGGACTAGCGGAATTGAACACCGGGGAGCTGTTTTTT CAGGLAELNTGELFF
. TRBJ2-2 TRBD1 14 TRBV6-5 TGTGCCAGCAGTCGGGACAGGAACACCGGGGAGCTGTTTTTT CASSRDRNTGELFF
. TRBJ2-1 TRBD1 18 TRBV4-1 TGCGCCAGCAGCCACCCATTGGAGGACAGGGGGCCCTACAATGAGCAGTTCTTC CASSHPLEDRGPYNEQFF
. TRBJ2-7 TRBD2 16 TRBV7-2 TGTGCCAGCAGCTGGTCACTAGCGGGGGGAGCTTACGAGCAGTACTTC CASSWSLAGGAYEQYF
. TRBJ2-3 . 13 TRBV6-4 TGTGCCAGCAGTGACCTTGGCACAGATACGCAGTATTTT CASSDLGTDTQYF
. TRBJ2-6 TRBD1 19 TRBV29-1 TGCAGCGTTGGGGGCCCCGGACAGGACAAAAGTTCCGGGGCCAACGTCCTGACTTTC CSVGGPGQDKSSGANVLTF
. TRBJ2-7 TRBD1 14 TRBV7-9 TGTGCCAGCAGCGACGACAGGGTCCCCTACGAGCAGTACTTC CASSDDRVPYEQYF
. TRBJ2-3 . 11 TRBV7-2 TGTGCCAGCCAAAGCCCCGATACGCAGTATTTT CASQSPDTQYF
. TRBJ2-5 TRBD1 16 TRBV7-6 TGTGCCAGCAGTCAAGACAGGGGAGGTTGGCAAGAGACCCAGTACTTC CASSQDRGGWQETQYF
. TRBJ2-7 . 13 TRBV7-2 TGTGCCAGCAGCTCATTAGCTCGCTACGAGCAGTACTTC CASSSLARYEQYF
. TRBJ1-2 . 14 TRBV6-5 TGTGCCAGCAGTTACTCGAGGGATTCCTATGGCTACACCTTC CASSYSRDSYGYTF
. TRBJ1-4 . 13 TRBV4-1 TGCGCCAGCAGCCACACTCGAAATGAAAAACTGTTTTTT CASSHTRNEKLFF
. TRBJ1-4 . 15 TRBV19 TGTGCCAGTAGTATGTCGCCGGCAACTAATGAAAAACTGTTTTTT CASSMSPATNEKLFF
. TRBJ2-2 TRBD2 15 TRBV6-5 TGTGCCAGCAGAGTTAGACTAGCGGAATTCGGGGAGCTGTTTTTT CASRVRLAEFGELFF
. TRBJ1-6 . 12 TRBV7-2 TGTGCCAGCAGCCTCACATATTCACCCCTCCACTTT CASSLTYSPLHF
. TRBJ1-1 . 15 TRBV6-5 TGTGCCAGCGCAAAAGCCCAGGGGTTGGGCGCTGAAGCTTTCTTT CASAKAQGLGAEAFF
few TRBJ1-5 TRBD1 12 TRBV29-1 TGCAGCGTTGGGGACAGAACTCAGCCCCAGCATTTT CSVGDRTQPQHF
once TRBJ1-5 . 13 TRBV5-1 TGCGCCAGCAGCTTCGGGAGGGATCAGCCCCAGCATTTT CASSFGRDQPQHF
. TRBJ2-2 TRBD1 20 TRBV12-5 TGTGCTAGTGGTTTGCCCCGGGACAGGGAAAAAATATCGAACACCGGGGAGCTGTTTTTT CASGLPRDREKISNTGELFF
. TRBJ2-7 . 13 TRBV28 TGTGCCAGCACGGCTGGGAGTTCCTACGAGCAGTACTTC CASTAGSSYEQYF